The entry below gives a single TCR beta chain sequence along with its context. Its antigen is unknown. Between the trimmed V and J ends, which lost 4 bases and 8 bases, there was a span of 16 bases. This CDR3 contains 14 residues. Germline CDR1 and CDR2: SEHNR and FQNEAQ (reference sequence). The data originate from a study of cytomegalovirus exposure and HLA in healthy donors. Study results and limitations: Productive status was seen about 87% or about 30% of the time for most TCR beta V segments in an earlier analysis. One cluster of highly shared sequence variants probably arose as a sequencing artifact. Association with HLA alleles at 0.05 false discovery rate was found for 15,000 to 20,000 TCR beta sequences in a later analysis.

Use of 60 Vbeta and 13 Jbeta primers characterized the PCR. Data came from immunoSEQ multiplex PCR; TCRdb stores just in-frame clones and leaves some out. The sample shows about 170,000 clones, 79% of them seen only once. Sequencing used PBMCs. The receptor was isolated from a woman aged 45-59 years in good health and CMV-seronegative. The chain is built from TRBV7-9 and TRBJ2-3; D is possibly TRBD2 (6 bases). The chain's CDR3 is CASSSRDWASTQYF. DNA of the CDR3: TGTGCCAGCAGCTCCCGGGACTGGGCAAGTACGCAGTATTTT.